This T cell receptor (beta chain) stems from a study of T-cell reconstitution after alpha-beta-depleted transplantation in children. Study observations and caveats: Expanded graft clones, several hundred of them, were reportedly the source of alpha-beta T cells about two months after transplant. Surviving recipient T cells and thymic progenitors produced the high day-60 TCRbeta diversity seen in some patients. By one year post-transplant, T-cell counts and diversity largely arose from T cells that were newly produced.

Unique molecular identifiers were built into the TCRbeta library. In TCRdb, the PCR reads were re-called with MiXCR into one record per CDR3 protein. The sample lists about 250,000 distinct CDR3 sequences, 20% to 30% occurring once. On this clonotype: Its matching antigen is unknown.

The CDR3 is made up of 14 amino acids. The V end lost 8 bases, the J end lost 4 bases, and 16 bases lay between the germline ends. CDR1 and CDR2 (germline): LNHNV, YYDKDF (reference sequence). The J gene is TRBJ2-3, the V gene TRBV15; D not certain. The source material was PBMCs, mostly from graft donor cells, sampled 360 days after TCRalphabeta/CD19-depleted stem cell transplant. The clonotype comes from a female patient aged 2-9 years who had a stem cell transplant for congenital amegakaryocytic thrombocytopenia, so the T cells may come from the graft donor. Here the CDR3 DNA reads TGTGCCACCCGTCGGAGCAAAATGGCAGATACGCAGTATTTT. Translation gives CATRRSKMADTQYF.